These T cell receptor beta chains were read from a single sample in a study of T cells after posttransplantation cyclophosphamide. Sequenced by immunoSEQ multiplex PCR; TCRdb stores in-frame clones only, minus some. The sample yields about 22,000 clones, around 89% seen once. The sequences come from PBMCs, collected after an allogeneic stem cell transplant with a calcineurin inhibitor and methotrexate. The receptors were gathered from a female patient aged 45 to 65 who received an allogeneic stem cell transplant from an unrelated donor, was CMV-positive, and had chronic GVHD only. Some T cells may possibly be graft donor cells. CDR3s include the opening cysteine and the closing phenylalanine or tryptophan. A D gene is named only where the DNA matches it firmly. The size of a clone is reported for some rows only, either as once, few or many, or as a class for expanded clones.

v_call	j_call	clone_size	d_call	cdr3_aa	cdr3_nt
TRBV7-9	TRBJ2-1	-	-	CASSFSDIEQFF	TGTGCCAGCAGCTTTTCCGACATTGAGCAGTTCTTC
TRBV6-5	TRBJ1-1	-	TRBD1	CASSELTGGGTEAFF	TGTGCCAGCAGCGAACTTACAGGGGGAGGGACTGAAGCTTTCTTT
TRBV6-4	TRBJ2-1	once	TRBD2	CASSRLHKTSGSYNEQFF	TGTGCCAGCAGTCGACTTCACAAGACTAGCGGGTCCTACAATGAGCAGTTCTTC
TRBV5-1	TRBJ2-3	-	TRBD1	CASSWRQGRGDTQYF	TGCGCCAGCAGCTGGAGACAGGGTAGAGGGGATACGCAGTATTTT
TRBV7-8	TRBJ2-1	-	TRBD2	CATRTSGSYNEQFF	TGTGCCACAAGGACTAGCGGGAGCTACAATGAGCAGTTCTTC
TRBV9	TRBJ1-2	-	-	CASSVLQGGGYTF	TGTGCCAGCAGCGTATTACAGGGTGGTGGCTACACCTTC
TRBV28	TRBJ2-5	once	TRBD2	CASSTRTSGSTLQETQYF	TGTGCCAGCAGTACTCGGACTAGCGGGAGCACCCTTCAAGAGACCCAGTACTTC
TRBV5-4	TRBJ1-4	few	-	CASSSFVGGNNEKLFF	TGTGCCAGCAGCTCTTTCGTTGGAGGAAATAATGAAAAACTGTTTTTT
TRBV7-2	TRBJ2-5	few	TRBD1	CASSSGQGIRETQYF	TGTGCCAGCAGCTCCGGACAGGGGATACGAGAGACCCAGTACTTC
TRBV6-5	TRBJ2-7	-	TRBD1	CASSRPGQASYEQYF	TGTGCCAGCAGTAGACCGGGACAGGCCTCCTACGAGCAGTACTTC
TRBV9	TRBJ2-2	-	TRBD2	CASSGGTSGYTGELFF	TGTGCCAGCAGCGGCGGGACTAGCGGATACACCGGGGAGCTGTTTTTT
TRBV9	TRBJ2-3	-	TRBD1	CASSVGIQGQGTDTQYF	TGTGCCAGCAGCGTAGGCATTCAGGGACAGGGCACAGATACGCAGTATTTT
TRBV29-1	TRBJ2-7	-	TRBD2	CSVGAGAGEQYF	TGCAGCGTTGGGGCGGGAGCGGGCGAGCAGTACTTC
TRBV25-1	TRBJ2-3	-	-	CASRQGSTDTQYF	TGTGCCAGCAGGCAGGGATCCACAGATACGCAGTATTTT
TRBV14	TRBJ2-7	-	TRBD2	CASSLLGAGYYEQYF	TGTGCCAGCAGCCTCCTAGGAGCGGGGTACTACGAGCAGTACTTC
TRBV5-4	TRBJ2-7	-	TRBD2	CASSPGLAGASSYEQYF	TGTGCCAGCAGCCCCGGACTAGCGGGTGCTAGCTCCTACGAGCAGTACTTC
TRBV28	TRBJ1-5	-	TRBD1	CASSLPGQGPWEIYSNQPQHF	TGTGCCAGCAGCTTACCGGGACAGGGCCCCTGGGAAATATATAGCAATCAGCCCCAGCATTTT
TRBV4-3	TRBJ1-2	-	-	CASSQDRVYGYTF	TGCGCCAGCAGCCAAGATCGAGTCTATGGCTACACCTTC
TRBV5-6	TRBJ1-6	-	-	CASSRTGVPLHF	TGTGCCAGCAGCCGAACAGGAGTACCCCTCCACTTT
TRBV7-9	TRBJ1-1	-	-	CASSLGGVTEAFF	TGTGCCAGCAGCTTAGGGGGGGTGACTGAAGCTTTCTTT
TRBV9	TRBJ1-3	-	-	CASSVNPVSGNTIYF	TGTGCCAGCAGCGTAAATCCGGTTTCTGGAAACACCATATATTTT
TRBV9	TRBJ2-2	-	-	CASSVEPGAWVTGELFF	TGTGCCAGCAGCGTAGAACCGGGAGCATGGGTCACCGGGGAGCTGTTTTTT
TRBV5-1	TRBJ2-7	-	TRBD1	CASSLEITGTGLFDEQYF	TGCGCCAGCAGCTTGGAAATAACCGGGACAGGGTTATTCGACGAGCAGTACTTC
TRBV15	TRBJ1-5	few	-	CATSPWGEGFNQPQHF	TGTGCCACCAGTCCATGGGGAGAGGGCTTCAATCAGCCCCAGCATTTT
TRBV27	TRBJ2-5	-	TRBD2	CASSWGGQETQYF	TGTGCCAGCAGTTGGGGGGGCCAAGAGACCCAGTACTTC
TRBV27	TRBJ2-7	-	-	CASGFTGPTSYEQYF	TGTGCCAGCGGTTTTACAGGGCCTACCTCCTACGAGCAGTACTTC
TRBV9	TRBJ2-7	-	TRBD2	CASSPGTSGSYEQYF	TGTGCCAGCAGCCCCGGGACTAGCGGCTCCTACGAGCAGTACTTC
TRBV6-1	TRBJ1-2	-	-	CASSEAAGAYGYTF	TGTGCCAGCAGTGAAGCGGCGGGAGCCTATGGCTACACCTTC
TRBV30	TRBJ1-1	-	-	CAWSEAGNTEAFF	TGTGCCTGGAGTGAGGCGGGGAACACTGAAGCTTTCTTT
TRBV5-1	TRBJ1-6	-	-	CASSLGQQNSPLHF	TGCGCCAGCAGCTTGGGACAGCAAAATTCACCCCTCCACTTT
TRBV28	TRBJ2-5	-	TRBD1	CASSRTGREETQYF	TGTGCCAGCAGCCGGACAGGGCGAGAAGAGACCCAGTACTTC
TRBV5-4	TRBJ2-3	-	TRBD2	CASRLAGVKDTQYF	TGTGCCAGCAGGCTAGCGGGAGTGAAAGATACGCAGTATTTT
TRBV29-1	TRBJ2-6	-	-	CSVDIAGSGANVLTF	TGCAGCGTTGATATCGCGGGGTCCGGGGCCAACGTCCTGACTTTC
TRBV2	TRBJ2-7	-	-	CASRGGDGRPTSYEQYF	TGTGCCAGCAGGGGGGGTGACGGGAGACCAACCTCCTACGAGCAGTACTTC
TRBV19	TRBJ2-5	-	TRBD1	CATMGRGETQYF	TGTGCCACGATGGGCAGGGGGGAGACCCAGTACTTC
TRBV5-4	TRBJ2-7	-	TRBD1	CASSAGTGALYEQYF	TGTGCCAGCAGCGCAGGGACAGGAGCCTTATACGAGCAGTACTTC
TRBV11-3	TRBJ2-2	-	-	CASSPTGTGELFF	TGTGCCAGCAGCCCGACAGGGACTGGGGAGCTGTTTTTT
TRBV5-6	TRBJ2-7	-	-	CASSFGRRAYEQYF	TGTGCCAGCAGCTTTGGACGCAGGGCCTACGAGCAGTACTTC
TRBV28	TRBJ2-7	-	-	CASSLTGWEQYF	TGTGCCAGCAGTTTGACCGGGTGGGAGCAGTACTTC
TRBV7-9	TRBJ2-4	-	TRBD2	CASSLPGLAGNIQYF	TGTGCCAGCAGTCTACCGGGACTAGCGGGGAACATTCAGTACTTC
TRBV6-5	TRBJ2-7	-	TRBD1	CASRGQGREQYF	TGTGCCAGCAGAGGACAGGGCCGCGAGCAGTACTTC
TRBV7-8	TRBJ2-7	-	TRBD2	CASSPNQLAVHEQYF	TGTGCCAGCAGCCCGAACCAACTAGCGGTCCACGAGCAGTACTTC
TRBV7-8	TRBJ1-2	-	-	CASSLIPPVRGYTF	TGTGCCAGCAGCTTGATCCCCCCGGTTCGTGGCTACACCTTC
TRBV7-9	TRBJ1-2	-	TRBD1	CASSLLLSGTATPKEGYTF	TGTGCCAGCAGCTTATTGCTTTCCGGGACAGCCACCCCTAAGGAGGGCTACACCTTC
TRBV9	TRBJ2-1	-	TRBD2	CASSVASLAGTIPYNEQFF	TGTGCCAGCAGCGTAGCTTCACTAGCGGGGACCATTCCCTACAATGAGCAGTTCTTC